These 7 T cell receptor beta chains share one sample of origin, sequenced in a study of T cells after yellow fever vaccination. TCRdb reprocessed the 5' RACE reads via MiXCR and lists one record per CDR3 protein. The sample has 85,000 to 100,000 distinct CDR3 sequences; around 5.8% are singletons. The sample consisted of CD8+ T cells sorted from PBMCs, taken 10 days after the yellow fever booster vaccination. Source of these receptors: a man younger than 30 who received the YFV17D yellow fever vaccine.

The gene calls are TRBV30 and TRBJ2-2; 10 positions agree with TRBD1. CDR3 size: 14 residues. The J segment lost 3 bases and the V segment lost 4 bases, leaving 2 bases of the junction unmatched. Germline CDR1 GTSNPN, CDR2 SVGIG (reference sequence). This CDR3 reads CAWKGTGDTGELFF. The CDR3, as DNA: TGTGCCTGGAAAGGGACAGGGGACACCGGGGAGCTGTTTTTT.

This chain links TRBV10-2 with TRBJ1-1; 8 nucleotides line up with TRBD1. The CDR3 length is 14 residues. V lost 2 bases to trimming and J lost 5 bases; unmatched junction nucleotides: 4. The V gene's germline CDR1 is WSHSY and CDR2 SAAADI. The CDR3 DNA reads as TGCGCCAGCAGTGAGGGACAGGGAGGAACTGAAGCTTTCTTT. It yields the protein CASSEGQGGTEAFF.

This clonotype appeared a few times. The J gene is TRBJ2-7, the V gene TRBV13; 9 bases line up with TRBD2. This CDR3 is built from 13 residues. Germline assignment: CDR1 PRHDT and CDR2 FYEKMQ (reference sequence). V dropped 5 bases and J dropped 6; count of bases not matched to a gene: 5. In DNA form, the CDR3 reads TGTGCCAGCAGCAGCGGGGGGCCTGGCGAGCAGTACTTC. Amino acids: CASSSGGPGEQYF.

The CDR3 protein is CASSLTGGYRYNEQFF. In DNA form, the CDR3 reads TGTGCCAGCAGCTTAACGGGTGGATACCGATACAATGAGCAGTTCTTC. V and J are TRBV7-3 and TRBJ2-1; no clear D gene. Trimming stripped 0 bases from V and 4 bases from J, with 13 bases between. This CDR3 is 16 amino acids long. The germline gives CDR1 SGHTA, CDR2 FQGTGA.

This sequence joins TRBV7-2 and TRBJ1-5; no reliable D call. V lost 1 base and J 0 bases, leaving 7 bases between the germline ends. CDR1 and CDR2 from the germline V gene are SGHTA and FQGNSA. The CDR3 is made up of 15 amino acids. CDR3 residues: CASSLDGYSNQPQHF. The CDR3 DNA sequence: TGTGCCAGCAGCTTAGACGGATATAGCAATCAGCCCCAGCATTTT.

The chain recombines TRBV18 with TRBJ2-5, with TRBD2 matching 7 bases. The V segment lost 5 bases and the J segment 5 bases; nucleotides outside the gene matches: 11. This CDR3 comprises 15 residues. From germline, CDR1 is KGHSH and CDR2 LQKENI. The CDR3 nucleotides are TGTGCCAGCTCAAGTCCAGCGGGATCGGAGGAGACCCAGTACTTC. Amino acids: CASSSPAGSEETQYF. Together with reference TRBV18 and TRBJ2-5, the CDR3 gives the full variable domain: NAGVMQNPRHLVRRRGQEARLRCSPMKGHSHVYWYRQLPEEGLKFMVYLQKENIIDESGMPKERFSAEFPKEGPSILRIQQVVRGDSAAYFCASSSPAGSEETQYFGPGTRLLVL.

This clonotype was found a few times. CDR3 DNA sequence: TGTGCCAGCAGTTTATACGGGACAGGGGGTAATTCACCCCTCCACTTT. Amino acid sequence: CASSLYGTGGNSPLHF. This rearrangement joins TRBV28 to TRBJ1-6, with 11 bases that match TRBD1. The CDR3 is made up of 16 amino acids. Unmatched junction bases numbered 2, after V lost 1 base and J lost 6 bases. Germline V gene sequence: CDR1 MDHEN, CDR2 SYDVKM.